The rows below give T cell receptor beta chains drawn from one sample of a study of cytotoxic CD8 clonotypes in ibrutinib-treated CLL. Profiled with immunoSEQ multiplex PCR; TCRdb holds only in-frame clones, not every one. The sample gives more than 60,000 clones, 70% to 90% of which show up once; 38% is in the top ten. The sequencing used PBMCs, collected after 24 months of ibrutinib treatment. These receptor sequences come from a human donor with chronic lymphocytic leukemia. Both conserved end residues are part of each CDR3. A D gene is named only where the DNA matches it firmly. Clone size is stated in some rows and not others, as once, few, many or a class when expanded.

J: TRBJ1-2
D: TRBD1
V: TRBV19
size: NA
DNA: TGTGCCAGTATGAGGACAGGGGGCCGGTATGGCTACACCTTC
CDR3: CASMRTGGRYGYTF

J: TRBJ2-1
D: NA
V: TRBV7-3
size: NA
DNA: TGTGCCAGCAGTCCCTCCCGGGTTCACAATGAGCAGTTCTTC
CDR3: CASSPSRVHNEQFF

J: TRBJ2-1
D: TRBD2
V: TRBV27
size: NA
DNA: TGTGCCAGCAGCGAGAGCGGGAATTTGTACAATGAGCAGTTCTTC
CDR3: CASSESGNLYNEQFF

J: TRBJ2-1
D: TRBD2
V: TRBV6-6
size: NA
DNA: TGTGCCAGCTACAGCGGGAGTTGGTTCTTC
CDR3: CASYSGSWFF

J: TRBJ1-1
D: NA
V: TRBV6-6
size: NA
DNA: TGTGCCAGCAGTTATGGTTGGAACACTGAAGCTTTCTTT
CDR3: CASSYGWNTEAFF

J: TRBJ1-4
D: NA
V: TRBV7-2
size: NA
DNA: TGTGCCAGCAGCTTACCCGGGACCACAAGGGGACTGTTTTTT
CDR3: CASSLPGTTRGLFF

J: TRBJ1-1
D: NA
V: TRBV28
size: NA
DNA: TGTGCCAGCACCCGGGACGGGACCCAAATTAGAGGGACTGAAGCTTTCTTT
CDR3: CASTRDGTQIRGTEAFF

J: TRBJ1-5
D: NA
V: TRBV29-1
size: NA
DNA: TGCAGCGTTGTCGGATGGGGGGCGGTTCAGCCCCAGCATTTT
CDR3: CSVVGWGAVQPQHF

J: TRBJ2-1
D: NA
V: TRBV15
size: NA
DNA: TGTGCCACCAGCAGACTATCCATCTCAGCGATAGAGCAGTTCTTC
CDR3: CATSRLSISAIEQFF

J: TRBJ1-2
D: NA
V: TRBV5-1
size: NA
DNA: TGCGCCAGCAGTGCCACATTCCCGGGCCATGGCTACACCTTC
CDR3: CASSATFPGHGYTF

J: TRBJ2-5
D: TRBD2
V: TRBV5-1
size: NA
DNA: TGCGCCAGCAGCCTAGCGGGAGGTTGGTTCGGAGAGACCCAGTACTTC
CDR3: CASSLAGGWFGETQYF

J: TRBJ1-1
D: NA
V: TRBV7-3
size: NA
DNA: TGTGCCAGCAGCTTAAGCCCCGGGAACACTGAAGCTTTCTTT
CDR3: CASSLSPGNTEAFF

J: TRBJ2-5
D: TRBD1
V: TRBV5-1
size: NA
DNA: TGCGCCAGCAGCTTGGAGGGACAGATTGGAGAGACCCAGTACTTC
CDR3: CASSLEGQIGETQYF

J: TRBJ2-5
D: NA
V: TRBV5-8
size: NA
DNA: TGTGCCAGCAGACGGGTGGGTGGCGAGACCCAGTACTTC
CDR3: CASRRVGGETQYF

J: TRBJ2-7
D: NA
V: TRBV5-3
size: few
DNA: TGTGCCAGAAGCGGAAACCCAGGGTCGAAGAATCGCGAGCAGTACTTC
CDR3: CARSGNPGSKNREQYF

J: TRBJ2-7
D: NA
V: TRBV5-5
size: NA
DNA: TGTGCCAGCAGCTTGGGGTGGACAGCCTCCTACGAGCAGTACTTC
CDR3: CASSLGWTASYEQYF

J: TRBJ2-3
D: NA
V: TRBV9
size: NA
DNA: TGTGCCAGCACTGAGACGACAGGATTCACAGATACGCAGTATTTT
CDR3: CASTETTGFTDTQYF

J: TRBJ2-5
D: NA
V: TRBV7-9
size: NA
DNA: TGTGCCAGCAGCTTATTCCAGGGGGGAGGGGAGACCCAGTACTTC
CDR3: CASSLFQGGGETQYF

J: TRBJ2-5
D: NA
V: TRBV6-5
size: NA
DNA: TGTGCCAGCTCGGACGCAGGGTTGGAGACCCAGTACTTC
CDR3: CASSDAGLETQYF

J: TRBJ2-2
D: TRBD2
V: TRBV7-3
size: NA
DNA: TGTGCCAGCAGCTTAATCTCTAGCGGAGTGGGCGGGGAGCTGTTTTTT
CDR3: CASSLISSGVGGELFF

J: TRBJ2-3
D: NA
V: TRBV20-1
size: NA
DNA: TGCAGTGCTAGAGGTCAAGATACGCAGTATTTT
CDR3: CSARGQDTQYF

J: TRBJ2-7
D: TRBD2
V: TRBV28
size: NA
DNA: TGTGCCAGCAGTTTAGTCGGGGGGGTCAACGAGCAGTACTTC
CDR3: CASSLVGGVNEQYF

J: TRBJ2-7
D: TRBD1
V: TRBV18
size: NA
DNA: TGTGCCAGCTCACCATCAGGGGGCTACGAGCAGTACTTC
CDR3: CASSPSGGYEQYF

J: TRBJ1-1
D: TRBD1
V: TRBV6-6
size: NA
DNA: TGTGCCAGCAGCACGACAGGGGGCACTGAAGCTTTCTTT
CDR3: CASSTTGGTEAFF

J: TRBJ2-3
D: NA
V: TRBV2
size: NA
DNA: TGTGCCAGCAGGCCAGGGGAGACAGATACGCAGTATTTT
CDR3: CASRPGETDTQYF

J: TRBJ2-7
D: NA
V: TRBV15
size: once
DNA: TGTGCCACCAGCAGAGATCGAGAGGGCCAGCAGTACTTC
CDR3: CATSRDREGQQYF

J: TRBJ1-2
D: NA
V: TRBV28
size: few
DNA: TGTGCCAGCAGCGGAGGTGCTTTGGGCTACACCTTC
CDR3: CASSGGALGYTF

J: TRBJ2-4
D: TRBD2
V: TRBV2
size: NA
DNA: TGTGCCAGCGGGGGGGAGGCCAAAAACATTCAGTACTTC
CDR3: CASGGEAKNIQYF

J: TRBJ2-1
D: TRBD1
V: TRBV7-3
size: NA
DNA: TGTGCCAGCAGCCCCGGGACAGGGGCGCCAGGAGATGAGCAGTTCTTC
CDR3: CASSPGTGAPGDEQFF

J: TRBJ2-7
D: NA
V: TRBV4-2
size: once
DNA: TGTGCCAGCAGCCAAGATAGGACTTCCTACGAGCAGTACTTC
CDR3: CASSQDRTSYEQYF

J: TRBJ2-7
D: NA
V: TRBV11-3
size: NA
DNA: TGTGCCAGCAGCCCCGGCCGTCCCTACGAGCAGTACTTC
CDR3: CASSPGRPYEQYF

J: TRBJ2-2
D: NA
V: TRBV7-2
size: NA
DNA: TGTGCCAGCAGCTTTGACGTCGGGGAGCTGTTTTTT
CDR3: CASSFDVGELFF

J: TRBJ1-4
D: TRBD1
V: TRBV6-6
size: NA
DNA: TGTGCCAGCAGAGGACAGGGTTGGGATGAAAAACTGTTTTTT
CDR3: CASRGQGWDEKLFF

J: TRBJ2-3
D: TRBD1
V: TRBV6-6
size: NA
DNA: TGTGCCAGCAAAGCGGACAGGGGGACAGATACGCAGTATTTT
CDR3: CASKADRGTDTQYF

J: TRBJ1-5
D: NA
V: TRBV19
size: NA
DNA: TGTGCCAGTACCCCCGGACGGTCGAACGGTCCCCAGCATTTT
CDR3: CASTPGRSNGPQHF

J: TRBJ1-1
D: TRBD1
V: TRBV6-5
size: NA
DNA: TGTGCCAGCAGTACCGGGACAGGGGTGACTGAAGCTTTCTTT
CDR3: CASSTGTGVTEAFF

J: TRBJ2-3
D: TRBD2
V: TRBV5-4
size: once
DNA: TGTGCCAGCAGCCGTACCGGGACTAGCGGTACAGATACGCAGTATTTT
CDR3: CASSRTGTSGTDTQYF

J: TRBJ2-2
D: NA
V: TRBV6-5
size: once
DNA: TGTGCCAGCAGTTACAGGATCTTCACCGGGGAGCTGTTTTTT
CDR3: CASSYRIFTGELFF

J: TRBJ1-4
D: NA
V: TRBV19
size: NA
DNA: TGTGCCTGCCATCGCGGGGGGCTACGTTCGGGAGAAAAACTGTTTTTT
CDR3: CACHRGGLRSGEKLFF

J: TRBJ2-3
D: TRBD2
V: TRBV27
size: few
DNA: TGTGCCAGCAGGCCGACTAGCGGGAGAGGGATAGATACGCAGTATTTT
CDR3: CASRPTSGRGIDTQYF

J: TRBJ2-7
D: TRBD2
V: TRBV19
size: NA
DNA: TGTGCCAGTAGTATCTCTAGCGGGACCTACGAGCAGTACTTC
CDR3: CASSISSGTYEQYF

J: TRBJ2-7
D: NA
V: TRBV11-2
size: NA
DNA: TGTGCCAGCAGCAAGGAGCCGGGGGCGGGTTACGAGCAGTACTTC
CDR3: CASSKEPGAGYEQYF

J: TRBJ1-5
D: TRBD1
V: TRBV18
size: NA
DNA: TGTGCCAGCTCACCAGAGACAGGGGACGCCCAGCCCCAGCATTTT
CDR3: CASSPETGDAQPQHF

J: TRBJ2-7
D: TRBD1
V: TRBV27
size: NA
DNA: TGTGCCAGCAGTAGACAGGGCGGATCAGCCGAGCAGTACTTC
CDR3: CASSRQGGSAEQYF

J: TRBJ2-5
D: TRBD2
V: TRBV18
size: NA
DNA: TGTGCCAGCTCACCTATACTAGCGGTCACGCAGACCCAGTACTTC
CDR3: CASSPILAVTQTQYF

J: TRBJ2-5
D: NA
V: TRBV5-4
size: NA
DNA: TGTGCCAGCGGTACCCCCGGAGAGACCCAGTACTTC
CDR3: CASGTPGETQYF

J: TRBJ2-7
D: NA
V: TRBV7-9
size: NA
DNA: TGTGCCAGCAGCCCTCTAGGAAGGAACGATGCCTACGAGCAGTACTTC
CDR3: CASSPLGRNDAYEQYF

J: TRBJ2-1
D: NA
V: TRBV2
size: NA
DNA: TGTGCCAGCAACAAACACAGGGACTCCTACAATGAGCAGTTCTTC
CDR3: CASNKHRDSYNEQFF

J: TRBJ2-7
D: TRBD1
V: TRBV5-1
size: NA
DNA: TGCGCCAGCAGCTTGGGACAGGGTGGGGACGAGCAGTACTTC
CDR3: CASSLGQGGDEQYF

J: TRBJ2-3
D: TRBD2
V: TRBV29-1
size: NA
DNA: TGCAGCGTTGTGGCTAGCGGGCGGGGTGCGCAGTATTTT
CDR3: CSVVASGRGAQYF

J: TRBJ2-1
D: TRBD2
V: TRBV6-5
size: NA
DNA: TGTGCCAGCAGTTACTCCCCTGCTAGCGGTGGAGAGCAGTTCTTC
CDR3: CASSYSPASGGEQFF

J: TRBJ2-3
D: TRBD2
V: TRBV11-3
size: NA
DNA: TGTGCCAGCAGCAGGAGGTCTAGCGGGACCAGCACAGATACGCAGTATTTT
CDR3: CASSRRSSGTSTDTQYF

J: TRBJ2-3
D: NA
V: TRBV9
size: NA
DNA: TGTGCCAGCGGCACAGATACGCAGTATTTT
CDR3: CASGTDTQYF

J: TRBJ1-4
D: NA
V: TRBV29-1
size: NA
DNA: TGCAGCGTGATAGGGAGCGATGAAAAACTGTTTTTT
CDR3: CSVIGSDEKLFF

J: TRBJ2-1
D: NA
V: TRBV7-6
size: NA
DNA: TGTGCCAGCAGCTTAAGCCACAATGAGCAGTTCTTC
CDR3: CASSLSHNEQFF

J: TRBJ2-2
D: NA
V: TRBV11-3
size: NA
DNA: TGTGCCAGCAGCCCAAATGGCGGGGAGCTGTTTTTT
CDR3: CASSPNGGELFF

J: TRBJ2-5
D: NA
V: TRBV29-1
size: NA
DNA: TGCAGCGTTCGAGGGGGGCGCTTGGAGACCCAGTACTTC
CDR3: CSVRGGRLETQYF

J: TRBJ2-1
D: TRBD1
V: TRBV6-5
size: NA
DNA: TGTGCCAGCAGCCGGACAGGGTCTGAGCAGTTCTTC
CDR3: CASSRTGSEQFF

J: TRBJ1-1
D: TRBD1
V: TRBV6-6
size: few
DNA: TGTGCCAGCAGTTTACAGGGGCTGACTGAAGCTTTCTTT
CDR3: CASSLQGLTEAFF

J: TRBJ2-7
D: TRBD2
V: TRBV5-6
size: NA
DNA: TGTGCCAGCAGCTTGGAACTAGCGGGAGTCTACGAGCAGTACTTC
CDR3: CASSLELAGVYEQYF